Listed below are T cell receptor beta chains from one sample, sequenced in a study of blood T cell repertoires in COVID-19. Clones were read by immunoSEQ multiplex PCR, and TCRdb kept only the in-frame ones, dropping some. The sample holds fewer than 250,000 clones, roughly 82% seen once. Sequenced material: peripheral blood. These receptors came from an elderly woman with COVID-19, enrolled during active disease. Each CDR3 is given with its conserved first and last residue. A D gene is named only where the DNA matches it firmly. Size values are once, few and many counts, or a class for expanded clones, and some rows have none.

>NA|NA|TRBV28|TRBJ2-7
TGTGCCAGCAGTTTGCAAGGGGTACTCTCCTACGAGCAGTACTTC
CASSLQGVLSYEQYF
>NA|NA|TRBV9|TRBJ2-7
TGTGCCAGCAGCGTAGCCCCCGGGGGATACGAGCAGTACTTC
CASSVAPGGYEQYF
>few|NA|TRBV19|TRBJ1-5
TGTGCCAGTATCCTCGGGGGGAATAGCAATCAGCCCCAGCATTTT
CASILGGNSNQPQHF
>many|NA|TRBV11-2|TRBJ1-2
TGTGCCAGCAGCTTTCCGGGTCAGGGCTATGGCTACACCTTC
CASSFPGQGYGYTF
>once|NA|TRBV3-1/TRBV3-2|TRBJ1-4
TGTGCCAGCAGCCAAGGGAGCAAAAAACTGTTTTTT
CASSQGSKKLFF
>NA|TRBD2|TRBV11-2|TRBJ2-5
TGTGCCAGCAGCTTTCTTAGCGGGGGGGCCTCAGAGACCCAGTACTTC
CASSFLSGGASETQYF
>NA|NA|TRBV5-1|TRBJ1-1
TGCGCCAGCAGCTGGACTCCGGGGAACACTGAAGCTTTCTTT
CASSWTPGNTEAFF
>NA|NA|TRBV14|TRBJ2-3
TGTGCCAGCAGCCCAGGGACACTTAAGCAGTATTTT
CASSPGTLKQYF
>NA|NA|TRBV19|TRBJ1-4
TGTGCCAGTAGTATGGAGGGGCGCGGTGAAAAACTGTTTTTT
CASSMEGRGEKLFF
>NA|NA|TRBV15|TRBJ1-1
TGTGCCACCAGCAGCCCCGGTAGGGGGTATACTGAAGCTTTCTTT
CATSSPGRGYTEAFF
>once|TRBD1|TRBV15|TRBJ1-3
TGTGCCACCAGCAGAGATTGGGGACAGATCTCTGGAAACACCATATATTTT
CATSRDWGQISGNTIYF
>NA|TRBD2|TRBV10-3|TRBJ2-7
TGTGCCATCAGGATAGGAAGCGGGGGAGCCTACGAGCAGTACTTC
CAIRIGSGGAYEQYF
>NA|TRBD2|TRBV7-2|TRBJ2-1
TGTGCCAGCAGCCTTACCGCGATAGCGGGGTCCTACAATGAGCAGTTCTTC
CASSLTAIAGSYNEQFF
>NA|NA|TRBV5-1|TRBJ1-4
TGCGCCAGCAGCGTCGGGTCTGAAAATGAAAAACTGTTTTTT
CASSVGSENEKLFF
>NA|TRBD1|TRBV30|TRBJ2-6
TGTGCCTGGAGCCGGGACAGGGGACTCCCTGGGGCCAACGTCCTGACTTTC
CAWSRDRGLPGANVLTF
>once|TRBD1|TRBV7-9|TRBJ1-2
TGTGCCAGCAGCCAGATCTTTGGGACAGGGGGCTTTGGCTACACCTTC
CASSQIFGTGGFGYTF
>NA|NA|TRBV5-1|TRBJ2-2
TGCGCCAGCAGCTCGGGACTTACTAACACCGGGGAGCTGTTTTTT
CASSSGLTNTGELFF
>NA|TRBD1|TRBV5-1|TRBJ1-6
TGCGCCAGCAGCCAAGGGACAGGGGATTCACCCCTCCACTTT
CASSQGTGDSPLHF
>NA|TRBD1|TRBV19|TRBJ1-5
TGTGCCAGTAGTATAGACGGGGACAGGGTCCAGCAATATAGCAATCAGCCCCAGCATTTT
CASSIDGDRVQQYSNQPQHF